This T cell receptor beta chain was profiled in a study of blood T cells in healthy people across ages. The CDR3 has 16 amino acids. Regarding this clonotype: Its antigen is not known.

Study-wide points: PBMC samples, being unsorted, prevented any conclusive comparison of naive and antigen-experienced cells.

Alongside a J-beta primer mix, a sample-barcoded 5' primer served in a second PCR lasting roughly 7 to 12 cycles. Each cDNA molecule received a tag from a template-switch adaptor that had 12 random nucleotides. TCRdb called the 5' RACE reads again in MiXCR, with one record for every CDR3 protein. The sample has 890,000 or so distinct CDR3 sequences, about 62% seen once. This receptor was taken from a young man in good health. The chain is built from TRBV21-1 and TRBJ2-1. TRBV21-1 is reported as a pseudogene. Material: blood. The CDR3 DNA sequence: TGTGCCAGCGCAAGCGGGCCAGGGGACTCCTACAATGAGCAGTTCTTC. Translated, it gives CASASGPGDSYNEQFF.